This TCR beta chain emerged from a study of blood T cell repertoires in COVID-19. Study details: COVID-19 samples collected from the United States, Italy and Spain covered acute and convalescent phases. Sources were T cells, B-cell-depleted T cells, or PBMCs; the material itself was cDNA or gDNA.

Original analysis: Amplification of reference gene primers provided the estimated nucleated cell counts. TCRdb keeps only in-frame clones here, not all; method: immunoSEQ multiplex PCR. For V, J and clone size, that table is used; D and trimming come from the DNA. The repertoire holds under 300,000 clones, 85% seen once, with 13% in the top ten. Sequencing was carried out using peripheral blood. The TCR comes from a human donor in a cohort sampled during active COVID-19.

The CDR3 DNA reads as TGTGCCAGCAGTCCAGCGGCTTCCTACGAGCAGTACTTC. Its protein product is CASSPAASYEQYF. This chain links TRBV6-5 with TRBJ2-7, with TRBD2 as a possible D gene (5 bases). V lost 5 bases and J lost 1, with 9 bases in between. Germline values: CDR1 MNHEY, CDR2 SVGAGI. The CDR3 is 13 amino acids.